The 9 T cell receptor beta chains below come from one sample, sequenced in a study of identical twins' blood T cells. In TCRdb, the 5' RACE reads were re-called with MiXCR into one record per CDR3 protein. This sample has 300,000 to 450,000 distinct CDR3 sequences, with roughly 27% found just once. Sequencing input: PBMCs. Source of these receptors: a woman between 18 and 50 years old in good health.

The gene calls are TRBV2 and TRBJ1-4; no firm D call. This CDR3 is 16 amino acids long. Trimming removed 6 bases from V and 1 base from J, with 15 bases in between. Germline values: CDR1 SNHLY, CDR2 FYNNEI. The chain's CDR3 is CASRGGGDVTNEKLFF. The CDR3 bases are TGTGCCAGCAGAGGTGGAGGCGATGTAACTAATGAAAAACTGTTTTTT.

This clonotype was seen only a few times. CDR3 coding DNA: TGTGCCAGCCGTGGCTCCGACAGGAACTATGGCTACACCTTC. This gives the protein CASRGSDRNYGYTF. The chain is built from TRBV3-1 and TRBJ1-2; D is perhaps TRBD1 (6 bases). The length of the CDR3 is 14 residues. In germline, CDR1 is LGHDT, CDR2 YNNKEL (reference sequence). V was cut by 8 bases and J by 2 bases, with 15 bases left in between. Looking up the rest from reference TRBV3-1 and TRBJ1-2 gives the full variable domain: DTAVSQTPKYLVTQMGNDKSIKCEQNLGHDTMYWYKQDSKKFLKIMFSYNNKELIINETVPNRFSPKSPDKAHLNLHINSLELGDSAVYFCASRGSDRNYGYTFGSGTRLTVV.

The genes are TRBV29-1 and TRBJ2-3; the D is unclear. Germline V lookup: CDR1 SQVTM, CDR2 ANQGSEA. The CDR3 has 13 amino acids. Deletions cut 6 bases from V and 3 bases from J, with 13 bases between. The CDR3 spells CSVPRLGTDTQYF. The CDR3 nucleotides are TGCAGCGTACCGAGGTTGGGAACAGATACGCAGTATTTT.

This clonotype was counted at least ten times. The chain carries TRBV6-1 and TRBJ1-5; D possibly corresponds to TRBD1 (5 bases). Deletions cut 6 bases from V and 4 bases from J, with 16 bases between. CDR1 MNHNS and CDR2 SASEGT come from the germline V gene. There are 15 residues in the CDR3. CDR3 bases: TGTGCCAGCAGGGACTTGGGGCGCCGAAATCAGCCCCAGCATTTT. Protein sequence: CASRDLGRRNQPQHF.

In this sample, this clonotype turned up a few times. This chain connects TRBV19 to TRBJ2-1; D may correspond to TRBD1 or TRBD2 (6 bases each). CDR1 and CDR2 from the germline V gene are LNHDA and SQIVND (reference sequence). With 3 bases removed from V and 5 bases from J, the gap between germline ends came to 14 bases. The CDR3 is 15 residues long. The CDR3 DNA reads TGTGCCAGTAGTATTGATCAGGGGAGGCACAATGAGCAGTTCTTC. Its protein product is CASSIDQGRHNEQFF.

V gene TRBV6-2 or TRBV6-3 combines with J gene TRBJ2-1; TRBD2 agrees at 8 bases. J gave up 7 bases and V 2 bases, and 7 bases lay outside the gene matches. The CDR3 has 15 amino acids. Germline values: CDR1 MNHEY, CDR2 SVGEGT. CDR3 in amino acids: CASSYGGAGGNEQFF. CDR3 DNA sequence: TGTGCCAGCAGTTACGGGGGCGCGGGGGGTAATGAGCAGTTCTTC.

V gene TRBV27 combines with J gene TRBJ2-7, with 8 bases matching TRBD1. Germline CDR1 and CDR2: MNHEY and SMNVEV (reference sequence). The J segment lost 6 bases and the V segment lost 6 bases, leaving 4 bases of the junction unmatched. This CDR3 contains 12 residues. In DNA, the CDR3 is TGTGCCAGCAGGACAGGGGCTCGCGAGCAGTACTTC. Translation: CASRTGAREQYF.

This clonotype has a count of ten or more. The V gene is TRBV6-5, the J gene TRBJ1-3; no reliable D call. Germline values: CDR1 MNHEY, CDR2 SVGAGI. This CDR3 is 15 amino acids long. Trimming shortened V by 7 bases and J by 2 bases, and 15 bases separated the two germline ends. This CDR3 reads CASTILGIPGNTIYF. CDR3 in DNA: TGTGCCAGCACCATTCTGGGGATCCCTGGAAACACCATATATTTT.

Worth noting for this clonotype: A much larger clone differs from this one at a single base, so this may be a read error. The chain employs TRBV7-6 and TRBJ1-1, with D perhaps TRBD1 (6 bases). Germline values: CDR1 SGHVS, CDR2 FNYEAQ. This CDR3 spans 19 amino acids. The CDR3 sequence: CASGLVSFVTGRMNTEAFF. The CDR3 DNA reads as TGTGCCAGCGGCTTAGTTAGTTTTGTGACAGGCAGGATGAACACTGAAGCTTTCTTT.